This entry lists 30 T cell receptor beta chains sequenced from one sample in a study of beta chain features in type 1 diabetes. The study's findings and limits: TCRB CDR3s were moderately but significantly shorter in Type 1 diabetes patients in all four CD4+ subsets.

Antigen specificity for these receptors is unknown. TCRB transcripts that were expressed got sequenced, as all of the isolated RNA had been reverse transcribed. The repertoire was sequenced with immunoSEQ multiplex PCR; TCRdb's copy has only in-frame clones and lacks some. This sample has tens of thousands of clones, with 40% to 65% found just once. Specimen: Tregs from blood. The source is a woman aged 40 to 50 with type 1 diabetes.

The chain recombines TRBV5-1 with TRBJ1-4, with D uncertain. The CDR3 length is 14 residues. V lost 2 bases and J lost 3, with 8 bases in between. Looked up from germline, CDR1 is SGHRS and CDR2 is YFSETQ. The CDR3 DNA reads as TGCGCCAGCAGCTTTACAGCGGCTAATGAAAAACTGTTTTTT. This translates into CASSFTAANEKLFF.

The chain recombines TRBV5-6 with TRBJ1-2, with D possibly being TRBD1 (5 bases). Per germline, CDR1 SGHDT and CDR2 YYEEEE. V lost 5 bases, J lost 8 bases, and 16 bases lay in between. The CDR3 is 13 amino acids. CDR3 in amino acids: CASSGTTAGGYTF. As DNA, the CDR3 is TGTGCCAGCAGTGGGACGACAGCGGGGGGCTACACCTTC. Supplemented by reference TRBV5-6 and TRBJ1-2, the full variable domain reads DAGVTQSPTHLIKTRGQQVTLRCSPKSGHDTVSWYQQALGQGPQFIFQYYEEEERQRGNFPDRFSGHQFPNYSSELNVNALLLGDSALYLCASSGTTAGGYTFGSGTRLTVV.

In its sample, this clone was seen a few times. The chain couples TRBV15 to TRBJ2-2; 8 nucleotides agree with TRBD1. The CDR3 extends over 14 amino acids. The germline V gene has CDR1 LNHNV and CDR2 YYDKDF (reference sequence). Unmatched junction bases numbered 4, after V lost 4 bases and J lost 6 bases. Here the CDR3 reads CATSTGGGPGELFF. The CDR3 DNA reads TGTGCCACCAGCACAGGGGGCGGGCCCGGGGAGCTGTTTTTT.

The J gene is TRBJ1-5, the V gene TRBV18, with D unclear. The CDR3 runs to 14 residues. Germline CDR1 and CDR2: KGHSH and LQKENI. V gave up 3 bases and J gave up 5 bases, with 11 bases separating them. Written as DNA, the CDR3 is TGTGCCAGCTCACCGACCGCGAGCGATCAGCCCCAGCATTTT. Translated, it gives CASSPTASDQPQHF.

This rearrangement joins TRBV19 to TRBJ2-1; unclear D gene. Germline CDR1 LNHDA, CDR2 SQIVND (reference sequence). The length of the CDR3 is 15 residues. V was clipped by 3 bases and J by 0 bases, with 9 bases between them. CDR3 in amino acids: CASSIQVGSYNEQFF. The CDR3 DNA follows: TGTGCCAGTAGTATTCAGGTGGGCTCCTACAATGAGCAGTTCTTC.

This chain joins TRBV9 and TRBJ1-5; D call uncertain. Germline CDR1 reads SGDLS; CDR2 reads YYNGEE. CDR3 length: 15 residues. V lost 5 bases and J 4 bases, leaving 16 bases between the germline ends. The CDR3 bases are TGTGCCAGCAGTGCCGACTCCCGCGGAAATCAGCCCCAGCATTTT. Its protein product is CASSADSRGNQPQHF.

The chain couples TRBV28 to TRBJ2-7, with TRBD2 as a possible D gene (5 bases). V lost 5 bases and J 4 bases, leaving 12 bases between the germline ends. The CDR3 extends over 13 amino acids. Germline loops: CDR1 MDHEN, CDR2 SYDVKM. CDR3 DNA: TGTGCCAGCAGTCCGGGGTCTCTATACGAGCAGTACTTC. Translated, it gives CASSPGSLYEQYF. Based on the CDR3 plus reference TRBV28 and TRBJ2-7, the full variable domain is DVKVTQSSRYLVKRTGEKVFLECVQDMDHENMFWYRQDPGLGLRLIYFSYDVKMKEKGDIPEGYSVSREKKERFSLILESASTNQTSMYLCASSPGSLYEQYFGPGTRLTVT.

The chain has TRBV6-6 and TRBJ1-4, with TRBD1 matching 8 bases. Germline values: CDR1 MNHNY, CDR2 SVGAGI (reference sequence). The CDR3 is made up of 15 amino acids. Trimming took 0 bases from V and 8 from J; bases not matched to a gene: 5. CDR3: CASSYSGTGAEKLFF. CDR3 sequence (DNA): TGTGCCAGCAGTTACTCCGGGACAGGAGCGGAAAAACTGTTTTTT.

The chain carries TRBV11-2 and TRBJ2-5; tentative D call: TRBD2 (7 bases). CDR1 and CDR2 (germline): SGHAT, FQNNGV. V was trimmed by 7 bases and J by 5 bases, leaving 17 bases between them. The CDR3 extends over 14 amino acids. The CDR3 spells CASTRGGVVETQYF. The CDR3 coding sequence is TGTGCCAGCACTCGCGGGGGCGTAGTGGAGACCCAGTACTTC.

The V call is TRBV5-1, the J call TRBJ2-2, with D unresolved. The CDR3 is 13 residues long. Trimming left V 2 bases short and J 6 bases short, with 8 bases between. Germline CDR1 and CDR2: SGHRS and YFSETQ. The CDR3 DNA sequence: TGCGCCAGCAGCTTCTACAGATCCGGGGAGCTGTTTTTT. This translates into CASSFYRSGELFF.

In its sample, this clone was seen a few times. The V call is TRBV9, the J call TRBJ2-1; 8 bases fit TRBD1. V shed 0 bases and J 5 bases; nucleotides not matched to a gene: 7. CDR1 and CDR2 from the germline V gene are SGDLS and YYNGEE. The CDR3 totals 16 residues. CDR3 bases: TGTGCCAGCAGCGTAGGGGGCAGGGGGCTCGACAATGAGCAGTTCTTC. This translates into CASSVGGRGLDNEQFF.

V and J are TRBV5-5 and TRBJ2-7; 9 bases fit TRBD1. J was trimmed by 1 base and V by 2 bases; bases with no gene match: 7. The CDR3 spans 16 residues. Per germline, CDR1 SGHKS and CDR2 YYEKEE (reference sequence). The CDR3 coding sequence is TGTGCCAGCAGCTTAACTCGGGACAGGGTGTCCTACGAGCAGTACTTC. Its translation: CASSLTRDRVSYEQYF. Filled out from reference TRBV5-5 and TRBJ2-7, the complete variable domain reads DAGVTQSPTHLIKTRGQQVTLRCSPISGHKSVSWYQQVLGQGPQFIFQYYEKEERGRGNFPDRFSARQFPNYSSELNVNALLLGDSALYLCASSLTRDRVSYEQYFGPGTRLTVT.

This chain links TRBV6-1 with TRBJ1-1; TRBD1 might be the D (5 bases). This CDR3 has 14 residues. Germline lookup yields CDR1 MNHNS and CDR2 SASEGT. The V end lost 2 bases, the J end lost 5 bases, and 12 bases lay between the germline ends. The DNA for the CDR3 is TGTGCCAGCAGTGAATGGGCAGGGAAAACTGAAGCTTTCTTT. Translating gives CASSEWAGKTEAFF.

The genes are TRBV2 and TRBJ2-3, with TRBD1 identical over 8 bases. With V trimmed by 8 bases and J by 8 bases, 6 bases remained unmatched. CDR1 is SNHLY and CDR2 is FYNNEI in the germline V gene. The CDR3 is made up of 12 amino acids. The CDR3 DNA reads TGTGCCAGCGCCGACAGGGGACGTACGCAGTATTTT. This codes for CASADRGRTQYF.

This clone appeared a single time. The chain couples TRBV4-1 to TRBJ1-2; 9 nucleotides align to TRBD1. Germline V lookup: CDR1 MGHRA, CDR2 YSYEKL. This CDR3 region has 13 residues. The V gene end was trimmed by 5 bases and the J gene end by 8 bases; junction bases not matched to a gene: 6. This CDR3 is CASSYHGTGGYTF. The CDR3 region has the DNA TGCGCCAGCAGCTACCACGGGACAGGGGGCTACACCTTC.

The chain recombines TRBV28 with TRBJ2-5; D might be TRBD1 (6 bases). CDR3 length: 12 amino acids. Germline values: CDR1 MDHEN, CDR2 SYDVKM. V lost 5 bases to trimming and J lost 6 bases, with 10 bases between them. The DNA for the CDR3 is TGTGCCAGCAGTCAGGGGTCGCAGACCCAGTACTTC. It encodes CASSQGSQTQYF.

J is TRBJ2-1 and V is TRBV6-1, with TRBD2 identical over 13 bases. V shed 6 bases, J shed 4 bases, and the junction held 3 bases outside the gene matches. The CDR3 contains 15 residues. Germline V CDR1 and CDR2: MNHNS, SASEGT. In DNA, the CDR3 is TGTGCCAGCAGACTAGCGGGGGGGCCGTACAATGAGCAGTTCTTC. Its translation is CASRLAGGPYNEQFF.

The chain carries TRBV2 and TRBJ2-2, with 7 bases lining up with TRBD1. CDR3 length equals 15 residues. Germline loops: CDR1 SNHLY, CDR2 FYNNEI. The V gene end was trimmed by 6 bases and the J gene end by 6 bases; junction bases not matched to a gene: 10. In DNA form, the CDR3 reads TGTGCCAGCAGAAGTAAGGGTACAGGGGCCGGGGAGCTGTTTTTT. It translates to CASRSKGTGAGELFF.

V is TRBV7-2 and J is TRBJ2-1; TRBD2 is a possible D gene (5 bases). Trimming pared 2 bases from V and 0 bases from J, leaving 17 bases between. Germline V gives CDR1 SGHTA, CDR2 FQGNSA. This CDR3 has 18 amino acids. This chain's CDR3 is CASSLNRDSLTSYNEQFF. Here the CDR3 DNA reads TGTGCCAGCAGCTTAAATCGGGATTCCCTAACCTCCTACAATGAGCAGTTCTTC.

The genes are TRBV28 and TRBJ2-1; D possibly corresponds to TRBD1 (6 bases). The CDR3 has 15 amino acids. CDR1 and CDR2 (germline): MDHEN, SYDVKM. The V end was cut by 2 bases, the J end by 5 bases, with 13 bases between. CDR3 in DNA: TGTGCCAGCAGTTTACCCCTGGACAGTCACAATGAGCAGTTCTTC. Its translation: CASSLPLDSHNEQFF. The full variable domain, with the rest looked up from reference TRBV28 and TRBJ2-1, is DVKVTQSSRYLVKRTGEKVFLECVQDMDHENMFWYRQDPGLGLRLIYFSYDVKMKEKGDIPEGYSVSREKKERFSLILESASTNQTSMYLCASSLPLDSHNEQFFGPGTRLTVL.

This clone was detected a few times. This chain joins TRBV7-9 and TRBJ1-5, with D tentatively TRBD1 (6 bases). The CDR3 runs 16 residues. The germline V and J ends were trimmed by 4 bases and 3 bases, with 16 bases remaining between them. The germline CDR1 and CDR2 sequences are SEHNR and FQNEAQ (reference sequence). As DNA, the CDR3 is TGTGCCAGCAGCTGGGGGTACGGACAGCTCAATCAGCCCCAGCATTTT. It yields the protein CASSWGYGQLNQPQHF.

The chain is built from TRBV7-2 and TRBJ2-5, with D unresolved. The germline V and J ends were trimmed by 2 bases and 7 bases, with 5 bases remaining between them. The germline V gene has CDR1 SGHTA and CDR2 FQGNSA. The CDR3 sequence is 11 residues long. The CDR3 spells CASSLSRTQYF. The CDR3 nucleotides are TGTGCCAGCAGCTTATCGCGGACCCAGTACTTC.

The chain uses TRBV6-5 and TRBJ1-2; the D is unclear. V lost 4 bases to trimming and J lost 0 bases, with 9 bases between them. This CDR3 has 14 amino acids. Germline V gene data show CDR1 as MNHEY and CDR2 as SVGAGI. The CDR3 sequence is CASSFFGANYGYTF. The CDR3 DNA sequence: TGTGCCAGCAGTTTCTTCGGGGCTAACTATGGCTACACCTTC.

The chain recombines TRBV7-2 with TRBJ2-2; D not resolved. This CDR3 region has 15 residues. CDR1 is SGHTA, CDR2 FQGNSA, per germline. Trimming removed 2 bases at V and 1 base at J, with 8 bases between. The CDR3 spells CASSLTPGNTGELFF. Here the CDR3 DNA reads TGTGCCAGCAGCTTAACACCGGGGAACACCGGGGAGCTGTTTTTT.

This clone was detected a few times. CDR3 sequence: CASSPTSTAFNTEAFF. The CDR3 region has the DNA TGTGCCAGCTCACCAACCTCGACAGCGTTTAACACTGAAGCTTTCTTT. The chain combines TRBV18 with TRBJ1-1, with D perhaps matching TRBD1 (5 bases). This CDR3 has 16 amino acids. Trimming stripped 2 bases from V and 2 bases from J, with 15 bases between. Germline-derived CDR1 and CDR2 are KGHSH and LQKENI.

The chain combines TRBV6-1 with TRBJ1-2; TRBD1 matches at 9 bases. J was trimmed by 5 bases and V by 7 bases; bases with no gene match: 5. This CDR3 comprises 13 residues. Germline V gene sequence: CDR1 MNHNS, CDR2 SASEGT. This CDR3 is CASTPGTGYGYTF. The CDR3 bases are TGTGCCAGCACTCCCGGGACAGGGTATGGCTACACCTTC.

This chain joins TRBV20-1 and TRBJ2-7; D ambiguous. Germline lookup yields CDR1 DFQATT and CDR2 SNEGSKA (reference sequence). Trimming took off 3 bases at V and 5 bases at J, with 8 bases between the two ends. There are 11 residues in the CDR3. Here the CDR3 DNA reads TGCAGTGCTAGGTGGCGGAACGAGCAGTACTTC. It yields the protein CSARWRNEQYF.

V gene TRBV7-2 combines with J gene TRBJ1-5; possibly TRBD1 for D (5 bases). This CDR3 has 16 residues. The germline CDR1 and CDR2 sequences are SGHTA and FQGNSA. Trimming pared 5 bases from V and 0 bases from J, leaving 14 bases between. CDR3: CASSQMTAYSNQPQHF. The CDR3 DNA sequence: TGTGCCAGCAGCCAGATGACAGCTTATAGCAATCAGCCCCAGCATTTT.

The V call is TRBV6-5, the J call TRBJ2-6; D uncertain. The V gene's germline CDR1 is MNHEY and CDR2 SVGAGI. Trimming cost V 6 bases and J 0 bases, with 3 bases left between them. This CDR3 spans 13 amino acids. The CDR3 protein is CASRLSGANVLTF. The CDR3 nucleotides are TGTGCCAGCAGACTCTCTGGGGCCAACGTCCTGACTTTC.

This rearrangement joins TRBV29-1 to TRBJ2-5, with a tentative D call TRBD1 (5 bases). Trimming removed 7 bases from V and 1 base from J, with 10 bases in between. Germline loops: CDR1 SQVTM, CDR2 ANQGSEA. The CDR3 runs 12 residues. Here the CDR3 reads CSGTGPQETQYF. CDR3 in DNA: TGCAGCGGAACAGGACCCCAAGAGACCCAGTACTTC. The full variable domain, in which reference TRBV29-1 and TRBJ2-5 provide the parts outside the CDR3, is SAVISQKPSRDICQRGTSLTIQCQVDSQVTMMFWYRQQPGQSLTLIATANQGSEATYESGFVIDKFPISRPNLTFSTLTVSNMSPEDSSIYLCSGTGPQETQYFGPGTRLLVL.